This T cell receptor (beta chain) was recorded in a study of cytomegalovirus exposure and HLA in healthy donors. General study results and limits: There were 150 to 200 TCR beta chains listed as cytomegalovirus-associated.

Germline V gives CDR1 SNHLY, CDR2 FYNNEI. This CDR3 comprises 12 residues. V gave up 2 bases and J gave up 2 bases, with 3 bases separating them. On this clone itself: Its target is unknown.

TCRdb's table, derived via immunoSEQ multiplex PCR, lists solely in-frame clones and lacks some. The sample has some 150,000 clones, approximately 90% seen once. The TCR sequence derives from a man aged 18-30 years in good health and CMV-seronegative. The sequenced sample was PBMCs. The chain recombines TRBV2 with TRBJ2-5; D remains unclear. The CDR3 bases are TGTGCCAGCAGTGAACAGCAAGAGACCCAGTACTTC. Translation gives CASSEQQETQYF.